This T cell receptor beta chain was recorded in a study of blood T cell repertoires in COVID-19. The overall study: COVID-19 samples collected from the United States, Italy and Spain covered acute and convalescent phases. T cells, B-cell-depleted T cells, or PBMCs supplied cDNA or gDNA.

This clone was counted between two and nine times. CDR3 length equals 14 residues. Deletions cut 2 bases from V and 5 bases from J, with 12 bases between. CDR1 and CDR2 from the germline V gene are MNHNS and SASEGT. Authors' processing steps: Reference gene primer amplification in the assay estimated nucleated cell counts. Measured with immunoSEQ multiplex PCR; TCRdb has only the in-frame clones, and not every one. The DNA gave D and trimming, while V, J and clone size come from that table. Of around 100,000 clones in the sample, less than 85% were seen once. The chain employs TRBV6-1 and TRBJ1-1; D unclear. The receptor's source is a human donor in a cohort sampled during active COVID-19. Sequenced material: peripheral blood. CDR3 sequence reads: CASSELGRGTEAFF. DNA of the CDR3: TGTGCCAGCAGTGAACTGGGGAGAGGGACTGAAGCTTTCTTT.